This passage covers 8 T cell receptor beta chains from one sample sequenced in a study of blood T cell repertoires in COVID-19 (dated by TCRdb to 2018 to 2021). Library prep was done by the immunoSEQ multiplex PCR assay. TCRdb retrieved this table from immuneACCESS and kept in-frame rearrangements only. Not all clones are present; in checked studies, unresolved V genes account for under half, and no reason is known for the remainder. The sample table lists hundreds of thousands of clones, approximately 90% of them with a count of one. Of the sample, 1.5% to 2% is held by the ten largest clones. Input material: PBMCs or T cells enriched from blood (not recorded which). These receptors all come from a woman between 18 and 30 years old who had recovered from COVID-19.

Here the CDR3 DNA reads TGTGCCAGTAAAGGGACAGGCGGGCGTAGCTATGGCTACACCTTC. It translates to CASKGTGGRSYGYTF. The rearrangement joins TRBV19 to TRBJ1-2; 8 bases fit TRBD1. This CDR3 is 15 amino acids long. The germline CDR1 and CDR2 sequences are LNHDA and SQIVND (reference sequence). V shed 7 bases, J shed 4 bases, and the junction held 11 bases outside the gene matches.

This chain connects TRBV9 to TRBJ1-2; 8 bases line up with TRBD1. CDR3 length: 15 residues. Trimming took 3 bases from V and 7 from J; bases not matched to a gene: 11. Germline V gene sequence: CDR1 SGDLS, CDR2 YYNGEE. In nucleotides, the CDR3 is TGTGCCAGCAGCGCCAGGACAGGGCCGGGGGTTGGCTACACCTTC. Residues: CASSARTGPGVGYTF.

The CDR3 region has the DNA TGCGCCAGCAGCTTGGACGCTCAGGGGCGAGAGACCTACGAGCAGTACTTC. This codes for CASSLDAQGRETYEQYF. This rearrangement joins TRBV5-1 to TRBJ2-7; possibly TRBD1 for D (6 bases). CDR3 length: 17 amino acids. V lost 0 bases and J 2 bases, leaving 18 bases between the germline ends. Germline CDR1 SGHRS, CDR2 YFSETQ.

This chain joins TRBV5-6 and TRBJ2-4; the match to TRBD2 covers 7 bases. After removal of 3 bases from V and 11 bases from J, the junction contained 8 bases not matched to a gene. The germline gives CDR1 SGHDT, CDR2 YYEEEE. This CDR3 region has 13 residues. Here the CDR3 reads CASSSGLVGFQYF. The CDR3 DNA sequence: TGTGCCAGCAGCTCCGGACTAGTGGGTTTTCAGTACTTC.

The chain couples TRBV2 to TRBJ1-1, with D maybe TRBD1 (5 bases). The CDR3 consists of 13 residues. Germline V gene lookup returns CDR1 SNHLY and CDR2 FYNNEI. Trimming took off 11 bases at V and 3 bases at J, with 16 bases between the two ends. CDR3 sequence: CASFREVHTEAFF. In DNA, the CDR3 is TGTGCCTCATTCAGGGAGGTCCACACTGAAGCTTTCTTT.

The J gene is TRBJ2-4, the V gene TRBV6-5; a possible D gene is TRBD1 (5 bases). The germline gives CDR1 MNHEY, CDR2 SVGAGI. This CDR3 has 13 amino acids. Trimming took 5 bases from V and 5 from J, leaving 10 bases between them. CDR3 sequence: CASSQGVQNIQYF. The DNA of the CDR3 is TGTGCCAGCAGTCAGGGCGTCCAAAACATTCAGTACTTC.

This clone was seen just once. The gene calls are TRBV24-1 and TRBJ1-1, with D possibly matching TRBD1 (5 bases). This CDR3 is 13 amino acids long. V lost 10 bases and J lost 4, with 15 bases in between. CDR1 KGHDR and CDR2 SFDVKD come from the germline V gene. The chain's CDR3 is CATTSGLGTEAFF. CDR3 DNA sequence: TGTGCCACGACGTCAGGGTTGGGCACTGAAGCTTTCTTT.

The CDR3 DNA sequence: TGTTCCATGGGCAGCGGGGGGGACAATGAGCAGTTCTTC. The encoded protein is CSMGSGGDNEQFF. This chain uses TRBV2 with TRBJ2-1; 10 bases line up with TRBD2. CDR3 length equals 13 residues. Per germline, CDR1 SNHLY and CDR2 FYNNEI.